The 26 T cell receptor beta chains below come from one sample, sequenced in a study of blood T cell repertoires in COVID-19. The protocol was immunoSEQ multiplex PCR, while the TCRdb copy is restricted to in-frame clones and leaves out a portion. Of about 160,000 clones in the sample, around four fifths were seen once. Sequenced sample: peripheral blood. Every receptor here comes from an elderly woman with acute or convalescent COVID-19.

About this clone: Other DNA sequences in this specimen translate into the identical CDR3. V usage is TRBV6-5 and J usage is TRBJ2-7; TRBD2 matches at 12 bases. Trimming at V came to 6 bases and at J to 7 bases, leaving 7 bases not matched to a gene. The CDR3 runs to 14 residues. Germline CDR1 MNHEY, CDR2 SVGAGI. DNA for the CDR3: TGTGCCAGCAGACGACTAGCGGGGGAAGGTGAGCAGTACTTC. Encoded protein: CASRRLAGEGEQYF.

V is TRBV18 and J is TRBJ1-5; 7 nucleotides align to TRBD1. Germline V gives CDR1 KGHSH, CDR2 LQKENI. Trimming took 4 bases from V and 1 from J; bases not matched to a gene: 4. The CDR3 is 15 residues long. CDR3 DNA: TGTGCCAGCTCACAACAGGGGACGAGCAATCAGCCCCAGCATTTT. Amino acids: CASSQQGTSNQPQHF.

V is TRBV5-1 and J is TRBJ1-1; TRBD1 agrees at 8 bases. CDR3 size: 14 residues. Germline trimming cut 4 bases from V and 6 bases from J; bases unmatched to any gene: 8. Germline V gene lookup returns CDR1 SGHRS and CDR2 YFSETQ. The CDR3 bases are TGCGCCAGCAGCGGCAGGGGGCTACCCTCTGAAGCTTTCTTT. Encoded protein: CASSGRGLPSEAFF. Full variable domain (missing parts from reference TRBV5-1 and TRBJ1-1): KAGVTQTPRYLIKTRGQQVTLSCSPISGHRSVSWYQQTPGQGLQFLFEYFSETQRNKGNFPGRFSGRQFSNSRSEMNVSTLELGDSALYLCASSGRGLPSEAFFGQGTRLTVV.

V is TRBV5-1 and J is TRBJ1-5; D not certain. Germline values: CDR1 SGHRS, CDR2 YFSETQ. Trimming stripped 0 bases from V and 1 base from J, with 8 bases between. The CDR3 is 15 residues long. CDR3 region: CASSLDSQSNQPQHF. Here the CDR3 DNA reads TGCGCCAGCAGCTTGGACAGTCAAAGCAATCAGCCCCAGCATTTT.

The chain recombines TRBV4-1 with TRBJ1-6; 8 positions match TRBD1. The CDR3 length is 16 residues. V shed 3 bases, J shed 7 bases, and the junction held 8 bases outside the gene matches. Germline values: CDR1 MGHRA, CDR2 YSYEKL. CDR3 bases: TGCGCCAGCAGCCATGACTCCGGGACAGGCAATTCACCCCTCCACTTT. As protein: CASSHDSGTGNSPLHF.

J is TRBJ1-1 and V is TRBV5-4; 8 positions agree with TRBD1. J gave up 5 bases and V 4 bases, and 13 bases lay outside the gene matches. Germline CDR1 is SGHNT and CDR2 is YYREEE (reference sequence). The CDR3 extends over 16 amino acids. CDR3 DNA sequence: TGTGCCAGCAGCCCGACAGGGGCCAGGGTGGGGACTGAAGCTTTCTTT. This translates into CASSPTGARVGTEAFF.

CDR3 DNA sequence: TGCGCCAGCAGCGGTCTCGGGGTCACCGGGGAGCTGTTTTTT. This translates into CASSGLGVTGELFF. The chain is built from TRBV5-1 and TRBJ2-2, with D perhaps TRBD2 (5 bases). Germline V gives CDR1 SGHRS, CDR2 YFSETQ. Trimming took 4 bases from V and 4 from J, leaving 11 bases between them. CDR3 length: 14 amino acids.

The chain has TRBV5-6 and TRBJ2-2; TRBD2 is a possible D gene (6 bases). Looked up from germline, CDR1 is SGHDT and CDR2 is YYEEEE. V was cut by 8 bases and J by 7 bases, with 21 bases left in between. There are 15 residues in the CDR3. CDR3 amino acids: CASSTGGGYIGELFF. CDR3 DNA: TGTGCCAGTTCCACCGGGGGAGGCTATATCGGGGAGCTGTTTTTT.

In DNA, the CDR3 is TGTGCCAGTAGTAACCAACAGGGTCAGCCCCAGCATTTT. Protein product: CASSNQQGQPQHF. The chain uses TRBV19 and TRBJ1-5; perhaps TRBD1 as D (6 bases). Germline loops: CDR1 LNHDA, CDR2 SQIVND (reference sequence). This CDR3 has 13 residues. The V end was cut by 4 bases, the J end by 6 bases, with 10 bases between.

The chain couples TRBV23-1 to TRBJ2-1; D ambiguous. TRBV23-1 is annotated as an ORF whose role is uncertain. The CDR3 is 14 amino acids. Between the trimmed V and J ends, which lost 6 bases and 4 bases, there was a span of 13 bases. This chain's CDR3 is CASSLPRLYNEQFF. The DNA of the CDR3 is TGCGCCAGCAGCCTGCCCAGGCTGTACAATGAGCAGTTCTTC.

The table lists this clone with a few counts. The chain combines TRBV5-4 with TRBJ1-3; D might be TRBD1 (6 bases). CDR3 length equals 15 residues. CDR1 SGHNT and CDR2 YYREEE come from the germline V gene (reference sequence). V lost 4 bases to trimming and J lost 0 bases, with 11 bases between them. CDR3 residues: CASSQTGLSGNTIYF. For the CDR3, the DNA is TGTGCCAGCAGCCAGACAGGCCTCTCTGGAAACACCATATATTTT.

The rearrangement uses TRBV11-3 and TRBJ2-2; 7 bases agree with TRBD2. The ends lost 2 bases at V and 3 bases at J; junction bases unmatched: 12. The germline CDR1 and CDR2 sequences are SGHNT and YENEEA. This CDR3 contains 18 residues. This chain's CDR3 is CASSLWGGSGAHTGELFF. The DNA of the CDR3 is TGTGCCAGCAGCTTATGGGGGGGGAGCGGAGCCCACACCGGGGAGCTGTTTTTT.

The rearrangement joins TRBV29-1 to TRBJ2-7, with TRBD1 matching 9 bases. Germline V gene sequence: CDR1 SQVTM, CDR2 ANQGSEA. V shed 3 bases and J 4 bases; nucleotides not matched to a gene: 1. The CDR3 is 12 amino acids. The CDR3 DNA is TGCAGCGTTGATGGACAGGGGTACGAGCAGTACTTC. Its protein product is CSVDGQGYEQYF.

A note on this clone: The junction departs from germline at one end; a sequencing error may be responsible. In DNA form, the CDR3 reads TGTGCCAGCTCACGGGAACTAGCGGGGCAAGGGACCCAGTACTTC. This codes for CASSRELAGQGTQYF. The chain is built from TRBV18 and TRBJ2-5; 10 nucleotides align to TRBD2. The germline V gene has CDR1 KGHSH and CDR2 LQKENI. The CDR3 covers 15 residues.

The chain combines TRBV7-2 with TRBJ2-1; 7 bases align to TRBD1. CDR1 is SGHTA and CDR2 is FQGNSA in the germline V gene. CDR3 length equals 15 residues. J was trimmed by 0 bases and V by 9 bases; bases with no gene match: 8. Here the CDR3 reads CASTDRDSSYNEQFF. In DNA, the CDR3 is TGTGCCAGTACAGACCGGGACAGCTCCTACAATGAGCAGTTCTTC.

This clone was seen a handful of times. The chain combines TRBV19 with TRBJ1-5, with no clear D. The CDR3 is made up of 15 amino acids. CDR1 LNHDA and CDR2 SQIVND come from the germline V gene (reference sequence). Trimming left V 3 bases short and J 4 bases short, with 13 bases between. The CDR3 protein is CASSIGQSGNQPQHF. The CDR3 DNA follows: TGTGCCAGTAGTATTGGGCAGTCTGGAAATCAGCCCCAGCATTTT. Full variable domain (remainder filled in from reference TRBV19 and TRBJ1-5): DGGITQSPKYLFRKEGQNVTLSCEQNLNHDAMYWYRQDPGQGLRLIYYSQIVNDFQKGDIAEGYSVSREKKESFPLTVTSAQKNPTAFYLCASSIGQSGNQPQHFGDGTRLSIL.

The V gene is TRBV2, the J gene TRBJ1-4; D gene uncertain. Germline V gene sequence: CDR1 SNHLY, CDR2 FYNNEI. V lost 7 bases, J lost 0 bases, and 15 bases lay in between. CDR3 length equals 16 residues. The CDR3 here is CASTFGRIATNEKLFF. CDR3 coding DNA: TGTGCCAGCACATTTGGGAGAATTGCAACTAATGAAAAACTGTTTTTT.

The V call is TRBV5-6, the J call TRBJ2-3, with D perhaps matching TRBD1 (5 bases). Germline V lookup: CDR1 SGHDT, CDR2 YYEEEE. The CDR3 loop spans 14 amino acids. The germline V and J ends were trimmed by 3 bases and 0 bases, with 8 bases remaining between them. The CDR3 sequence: CASSYQGSTDTQYF. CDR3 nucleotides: TGTGCCAGCAGCTATCAGGGTAGCACAGATACGCAGTATTTT.

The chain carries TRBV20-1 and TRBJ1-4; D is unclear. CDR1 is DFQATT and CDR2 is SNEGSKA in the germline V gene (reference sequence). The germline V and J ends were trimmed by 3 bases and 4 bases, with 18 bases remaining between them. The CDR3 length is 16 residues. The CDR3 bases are TGCAGTGCTAGTGGGCCCACCCAGGCATATAATGAAAAACTGTTTTTT. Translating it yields CSASGPTQAYNEKLFF.

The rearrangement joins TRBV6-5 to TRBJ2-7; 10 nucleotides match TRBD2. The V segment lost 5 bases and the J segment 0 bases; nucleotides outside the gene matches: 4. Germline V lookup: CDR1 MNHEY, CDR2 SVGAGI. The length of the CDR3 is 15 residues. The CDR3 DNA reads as TGTGCCAGCAGTACTAGCGGGATATCCTCCTACGAGCAGTACTTC. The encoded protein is CASSTSGISSYEQYF.

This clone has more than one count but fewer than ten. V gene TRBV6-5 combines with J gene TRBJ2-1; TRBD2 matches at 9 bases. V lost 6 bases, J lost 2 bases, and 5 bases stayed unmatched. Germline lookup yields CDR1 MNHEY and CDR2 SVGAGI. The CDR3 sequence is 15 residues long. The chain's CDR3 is CASSQPSGAYNEQFF. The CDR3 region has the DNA TGTGCCAGCAGCCAACCTAGCGGGGCCTACAATGAGCAGTTCTTC.

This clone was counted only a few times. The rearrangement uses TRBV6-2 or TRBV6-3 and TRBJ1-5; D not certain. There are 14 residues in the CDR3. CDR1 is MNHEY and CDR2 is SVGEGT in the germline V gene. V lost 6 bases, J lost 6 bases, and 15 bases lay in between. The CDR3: CASSPFLGSQPQHF. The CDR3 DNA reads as TGTGCCAGCAGCCCGTTCTTGGGGAGTCAGCCCCAGCATTTT.

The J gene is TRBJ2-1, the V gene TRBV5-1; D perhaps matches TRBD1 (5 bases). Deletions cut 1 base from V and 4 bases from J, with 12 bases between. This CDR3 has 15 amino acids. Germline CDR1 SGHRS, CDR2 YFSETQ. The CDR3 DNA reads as TGCGCCAGCAGCTTGTCTGGGGCAGTATACAATGAGCAGTTCTTC. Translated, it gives CASSLSGAVYNEQFF.

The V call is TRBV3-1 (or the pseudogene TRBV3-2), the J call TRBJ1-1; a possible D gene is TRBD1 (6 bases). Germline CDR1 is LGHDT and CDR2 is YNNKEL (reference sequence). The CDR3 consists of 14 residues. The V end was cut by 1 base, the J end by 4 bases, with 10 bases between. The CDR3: CASSQGQAPTEAFF. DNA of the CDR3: TGTGCCAGCAGCCAAGGACAGGCCCCCACTGAAGCTTTCTTT.

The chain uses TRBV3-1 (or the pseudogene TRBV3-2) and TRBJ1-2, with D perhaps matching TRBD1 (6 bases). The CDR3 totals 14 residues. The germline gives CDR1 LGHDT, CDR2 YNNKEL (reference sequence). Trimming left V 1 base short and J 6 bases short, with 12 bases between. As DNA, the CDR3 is TGTGCCAGCAGCCAAGCAGGGGCCATGAATGGCTACACCTTC. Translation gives CASSQAGAMNGYTF.

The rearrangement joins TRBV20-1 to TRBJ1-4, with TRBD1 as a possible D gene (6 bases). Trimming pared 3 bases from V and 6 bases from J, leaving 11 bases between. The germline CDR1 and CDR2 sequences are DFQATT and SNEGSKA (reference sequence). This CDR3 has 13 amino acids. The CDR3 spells CSASQGPYEKLFF. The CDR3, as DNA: TGCAGTGCTAGTCAGGGGCCGTATGAAAAACTGTTTTTT.